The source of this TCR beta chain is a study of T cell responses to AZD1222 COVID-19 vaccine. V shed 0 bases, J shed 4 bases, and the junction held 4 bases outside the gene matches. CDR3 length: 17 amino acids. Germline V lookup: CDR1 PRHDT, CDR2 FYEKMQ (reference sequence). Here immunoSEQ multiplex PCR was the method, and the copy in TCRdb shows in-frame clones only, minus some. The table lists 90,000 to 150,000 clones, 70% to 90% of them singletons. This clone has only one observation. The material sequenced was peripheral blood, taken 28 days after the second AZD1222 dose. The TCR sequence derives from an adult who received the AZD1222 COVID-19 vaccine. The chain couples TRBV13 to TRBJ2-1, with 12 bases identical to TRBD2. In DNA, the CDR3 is TGTGCCAGCAGCTTAGGTGGGGGACTAGCGGGTTACAATGAGCAGTTCTTC. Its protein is CASSLGGGLAGYNEQFF. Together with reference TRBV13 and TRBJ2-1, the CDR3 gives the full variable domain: AAGVIQSPRHLIKEKRETATLKCYPIPRHDTVYWYQQGPGQDPQFLISFYEKMQSDKGSIPDRFSAQQFSDYHSELNMSSLELGDSALYFCASSLGGGLAGYNEQFFGPGTRLTVL.